This T cell receptor beta chain was observed in a study of cytomegalovirus exposure and HLA in healthy donors. As for the study in general: Of roughly 360 genotyped donors, roughly 76% grouped in the Caucasian-associated ancestry cluster.

Remarks on this clone: Antigen: not known.

In the PCR, 60 Vbeta and 13 Jbeta primers were used. The assay was immunoSEQ multiplex PCR, and TCRdb's table has in-frame clones only and misses some. In the table there are tens of thousands of clones, approximately 80% of which are singletons. Study-wide findings and caveats: TCR beta chains associated with HLA were, in a later analysis, more clonally expanded than equally common others. TCR sequences were mostly rare, though some public TCRs occurred in many donors.

V lost 3 bases, J lost 4 bases, and 6 bases stayed unmatched. CDR3 length: 17 amino acids. Germline-derived CDR1 and CDR2 are SGHTA and FQGNSA. The clonotype originates from a woman in her 30s in good health and CMV-seronegative. The chain joins TRBV7-2 to TRBJ2-1; TRBD2 matches at 13 bases. Input material: PBMCs. Written as DNA, the CDR3 is TGTGCCAGCAGCTTTTGGACTAGCGGGAGCTGGTACAATGAGCAGTTCTTC. Its protein is CASSFWTSGSWYNEQFF.